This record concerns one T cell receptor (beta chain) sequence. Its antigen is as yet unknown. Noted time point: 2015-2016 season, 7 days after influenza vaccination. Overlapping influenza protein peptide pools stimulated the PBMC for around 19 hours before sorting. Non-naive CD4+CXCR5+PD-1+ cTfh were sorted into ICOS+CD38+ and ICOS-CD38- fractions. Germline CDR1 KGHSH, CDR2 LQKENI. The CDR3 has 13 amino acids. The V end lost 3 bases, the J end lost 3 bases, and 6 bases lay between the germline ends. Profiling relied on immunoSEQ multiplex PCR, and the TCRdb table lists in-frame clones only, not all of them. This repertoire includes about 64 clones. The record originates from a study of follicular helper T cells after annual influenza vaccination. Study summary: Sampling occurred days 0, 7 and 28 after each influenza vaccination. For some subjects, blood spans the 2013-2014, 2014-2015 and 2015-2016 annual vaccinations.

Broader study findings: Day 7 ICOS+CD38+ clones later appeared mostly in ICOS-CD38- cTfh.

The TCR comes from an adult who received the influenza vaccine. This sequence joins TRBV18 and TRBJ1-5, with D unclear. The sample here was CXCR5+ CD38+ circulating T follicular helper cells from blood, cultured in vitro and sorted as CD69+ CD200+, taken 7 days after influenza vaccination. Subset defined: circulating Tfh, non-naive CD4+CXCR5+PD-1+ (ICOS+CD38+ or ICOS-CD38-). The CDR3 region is CASSPNDNQPQHF. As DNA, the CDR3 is TGTGCCAGCTCACCGAACGACAATCAGCCCCAGCATTTT.